The T cell receptor (beta chain) under discussion was sequenced for a study of shared clonotypes between healthy human individuals (dated by TCRdb to the early 2020s). Background on the whole study: A couple of women and a few men aged 18 to 49 years were included in the cohort. Per donor, three plates each were used for CD4 naive and CD4 memory, two for CD8 naive, and one for CD8 memory. To estimate repertoire size and how much clonotype sharing occurs between individuals, the study deeply sequenced the blood TCR repertoires of several healthy adults. Different laboratories and diverse techniques were used to prepare libraries and sequence TCR repertoires, to increase sequencing depth and limit assay-specific biases. Between about 0.94 and 8.9 billion PBMCs per donor were obtained by leukapheresis. The full study reports these points: Sampling was restricted to blood, and TCR repertoires in tissue are likely to differ from TCR repertoires in blood. Compared with non-shared clonotypes, the clonotypes found in all four sorted-subset donors had higher generation probabilities. Because the study included a small number of donors, the genetic and exposure-history diversity represented was limited. Based on pairwise subsampling, the degree of clonotype sharing among donors was expected to be affected by sequencing depth. Larger estimated clonotype richness was generally found for naive subsets than for memory subsets. Across four donors, approximately 4.6% of naive CD4, 3% to 4% of naive CD8, around 2.1% of memory CD4, and 0.4% to 0.45% of memory CD8 clonotypes were shared. Incomplete sequencing was indicated by rarefaction of sorted-subset datasets, despite the large sequencing depth.

For the CD8 naive samples, CD45RO-negative cells were positively selected for CCR7, yielding a CD45RA+CCR7+ population from which TemRA cells were excluded. The donors were healthy, HIV-negative adults who had no recently reported acute infections or vaccinations. All donors were Caucasian adults living in Nashville, Tennessee, USA. Blood was obtained by leukapheresis, after which PBMCs were separated by Ficoll-Histopaque density gradient centrifugation and cryopreserved in liquid nitrogen vapor phase. Purity and quantity of every magnetically sorted T cell population were checked by analytical flow cytometry. Each sorted fraction had its genomic DNA isolated and then quantified by UV absorbance on a Nanodrop 2000c. Using the deep immunoSEQ assay, multiplex PCR amplified TCR CDR3 regions from genomic DNA. Genomic DNA extracted from each cell subset was distributed evenly over all wells of several immunoSEQ 96-well plates, and each plate served as one replicate. For sorted subsets, roughly 0.2 ug genomic DNA, equal to about 30,000 T cell genomes, was loaded into each replicate PCR. Purified libraries were measured with a Qubit 3.0 fluorometer, size-checked on a Bioanalyzer 2100, and measured again with the KAPA Library Quantification kit. A separate single-read 150-cycle Illumina NextSeq 550 flow cell was used to sequence each immunoSEQ 96-well plate. The source study handled its data this way. Because the immunoSEQ output held only junctional sequences and lacked quality scores, the filtering could not match the filtering applied to full-length reads. To assign V/J genes and CDR3, sequences were annotated against IMGT germline references using PyIR, a Python wrapper for IgBLAST v1.9. Any read was removed if the V/J assignment was weak (E-value above 1e-6), the CDR3 was missing, or the read contained stop codons, out-of-frame junctions, or ambiguous translated residues. V3J clonotypes were defined by identical inferred V gene, J gene, and CDR3 amino acid sequence. Percentage overlap between repertoires was calculated by dividing the number of shared unique clonotypes by the size of the smaller repertoire. RTK rarefaction, the Chao1 estimator, and Recon v2.1 estimates of unobserved clonotypes were used to assess repertoire richness. Generation probabilities were computed with OLGA for all TCRbeta clonotypes obtained by the gDNA method from four donors. Here the immuneACCESS table is served through TCRdb, limited to in-frame sequences with V and J called. Missing clones are a known gap in these copies; in checked studies unresolved V genes cover under half, and the rest lacks a known reason. D and trimming come from the DNA, and the V and J calls and clone size come from that table. A total of more than 2 million clones appear in this sample, about 94% of them only once. The ten largest account for approximately 1.7% of the sample.

Details on this clone: Its antigen has not been determined. One base away there is no much larger clone; base qualities are not given.

The germline V gene supplies CDR1 SGDLS and CDR2 YYNGEE. CDR3 length: 15 amino acids, cysteine to phenylalanine. Left in the record is the CDR3 DNA by itself, 45 bases read in frame from the first base. Deletion took 2 bases off V and 2 bases off J, with a span of 11 bases between the germline ends. What was sequenced was naive CD8+ T cells from PBMCs. Reading the label with the study, this specimen's cell subset or site is: CD45RA+CCR7+. The sequence was collected from a man aged 18 to 35 in good health. Some clones in this sample may be carry-over from other donors' samples. This chain joins TRBV9 to TRBJ1-3, and perhaps TRBD1 as D gene, on 5 matching bases. At the DNA level, the sequence is TGTGCCAGCAGCGTTGACGGGACGGCTGGAAACACCATATATTTT. Its protein is CASSVDGTAGNTIYF.